This TCR beta chain came from a study of T cell responses to AZD1222 COVID-19 vaccine. Study findings and constraints: Just a handful of AZD1222 recipients tested seropositive at baseline.

The assay was immunoSEQ multiplex PCR, and TCRdb's table has in-frame clones only and misses some. The sample has roughly 150,000 clones; over 80% are singletons. This clone was counted a few times. Antigen unknown. The input for sequencing was peripheral blood, taken 28 days after the second AZD1222 dose. This sequence originates from an adult who received the AZD1222 COVID-19 vaccine.

The CDR3 coding sequence is TGTGCCAGTAGTATGACCTCAGGAGCCTACAATCAGCCCCAGCATTTT. Protein: CASSMTSGAYNQPQHF. The V call is TRBV19, the J call TRBJ1-5; D uncertain. Germline-derived CDR1 and CDR2 are LNHDA and SQIVND (reference sequence). V lost 3 bases to trimming and J lost 3 bases, with 15 bases between them. The CDR3 runs 16 residues.